Shown below are 17 T cell receptor beta chains from a single sample sequenced in a study of human T cells and chemical hapten exposure. MiXCR was run by TCRdb on the RACE reads, yielding one entry per CDR3 protein. The sample has some 93,000 distinct CDR3 sequences, roughly 8.5% seen once. Time point defined: healthy volunteer bleed at 2 weeks. Unfractionated whole blood yielded the extracted total RNA. The specimen was whole blood. The receptors shown here come from a female donor in good health. Some clones in this sample may be carry-over from other donors' samples.

This clonotype was found many times. This chain connects TRBV29-1 to TRBJ2-1; 7 positions agree with TRBD1. The ends lost 5 bases at V and 0 bases at J; junction bases unmatched: 1. This CDR3 has 13 residues. CDR1 and CDR2 from the germline V gene are SQVTM and ANQGSEA. In nucleotides, the CDR3 is TGCAGCGTTAGACAGGGCTCCTACAATGAGCAGTTCTTC. Protein product: CSVRQGSYNEQFF.

The sample holds many counts of this clonotype. The gene calls are TRBV7-9 and TRBJ2-7; TRBD2 agrees at 10 bases. The CDR3 spans 14 residues. The ends lost 5 bases at V and 2 bases at J; junction bases unmatched: 3. Germline V gene data show CDR1 as SEHNR and CDR2 as FQNEAQ (reference sequence). The CDR3 here is CASSPGLATYEQYF. CDR3 sequence (DNA): TGTGCCAGCAGCCCGGGACTAGCGACCTACGAGCAGTACTTC.

The CDR3 protein is CASSLGLAQGSYEQYF. The CDR3 nucleotides are TGTGCCAGCAGCTTGGGACTAGCCCAAGGCTCCTACGAGCAGTACTTC. The chain links TRBV7-2 to TRBJ2-7; 9 bases are a match to TRBD2. CDR1 and CDR2 (germline): SGHTA, FQGNSA. The V gene end was trimmed by 3 bases and the J gene end by 0 bases; junction bases not matched to a gene: 6. CDR3 length: 16 residues.

This clonotype appeared a few times. This chain connects TRBV27 to TRBJ1-6; D remains ambiguous. V was shortened by 1 base and J by 7 bases, with 11 bases between the two germline ends. Germline values: CDR1 MNHEY, CDR2 SMNVEV (reference sequence). This CDR3 has 15 amino acids. The CDR3 DNA sequence: TGTGCCAGCAGTTTATTCCAGGAAGGGAATTCACCCCTCCACTTT. Protein sequence: CASSLFQEGNSPLHF.

The gene calls are TRBV30 and TRBJ2-7, with 11 positions matching TRBD1. The CDR3 sequence is 14 residues long. The J segment lost 3 bases and the V segment lost 1 base, leaving 2 bases of the junction unmatched. Germline values: CDR1 GTSNPN, CDR2 SVGIG (reference sequence). The CDR3 loop reads CAWSAGTGGYEQYF. In DNA, the CDR3 is TGTGCCTGGAGTGCCGGGACAGGGGGCTACGAGCAGTACTTC.

This clonotype was detected many times. V and J are TRBV12-3 or TRBV12-4 and TRBJ2-3; no clear D. This CDR3 contains 16 residues. The germline V and J ends were trimmed by 3 bases and 0 bases, with 13 bases remaining between them. The CDR3 reads CASSFLHTLSTDTQYF. The CDR3 coding sequence is TGTGCCAGCAGTTTTCTCCACACCCTGAGCACAGATACGCAGTATTTT.

The genes are TRBV2 and TRBJ2-7; D is perhaps TRBD1 (6 bases). V gave up 2 bases and J gave up 2 bases, with 13 bases separating them. The CDR3 has 15 residues. The V gene's germline CDR1 is SNHLY and CDR2 FYNNEI. Here the CDR3 reads CASSEIAGDTYEQYF. In DNA, the CDR3 is TGTGCCAGCAGTGAAATTGCAGGGGACACCTACGAGCAGTACTTC.

The genes are TRBV14 and TRBJ1-5; D call uncertain. V shed 0 bases and J shed 0 bases, with 9 bases lying between them. The length of the CDR3 is 16 residues. Germline CDR1 SGHDN, CDR2 FVKESK. DNA for the CDR3: TGTGCCAGCAGCCAAGAAACACCGAATAGCAATCAGCCCCAGCATTTT. The encoded protein is CASSQETPNSNQPQHF.

This clonotype was picked up a small number of times. The chain couples TRBV9 to TRBJ2-3; D possibly corresponds to TRBD2 (5 bases). Germline V CDR1 and CDR2: SGDLS, YYNGEE. With 2 bases removed from V and 2 bases from J, the gap between germline ends came to 12 bases. The CDR3 spans 15 residues. The CDR3 protein is CASSVDWISTDTQYF. The DNA for the CDR3 is TGTGCCAGCAGCGTGGACTGGATTTCCACAGATACGCAGTATTTT.

Many counts were recorded for this clonotype. V usage is TRBV20-1 and J usage is TRBJ2-1, with 13 bases identical to TRBD2. Losses at the gene ends were 1 base for V and 4 bases for J; bases not matched to a gene: 10. Germline V gene sequence: CDR1 DFQATT, CDR2 SNEGSKA (reference sequence). The CDR3 sequence is 18 residues long. Written as DNA, the CDR3 is TGCAGTGCTAGAGGCGGGACTAGCGGGAACAACCAATACAATGAGCAGTTCTTC. Protein: CSARGGTSGNNQYNEQFF.

V and J are TRBV6-1 and TRBJ2-1, with D possibly matching TRBD2 (6 bases). The CDR3 runs 12 residues. Germline CDR1 MNHNS, CDR2 SASEGT. The V end was cut by 11 bases, the J end by 4 bases, with 12 bases between. CDR3 region: CASGLQYNEQFF. The CDR3 DNA reads as TGTGCCTCGGGACTCCAATACAATGAGCAGTTCTTC.

Only a few counts were recorded for this clonotype. V is TRBV27 and J is TRBJ1-5; D gene uncertain. Germline CDR1 reads MNHEY; CDR2 reads SMNVEV (reference sequence). The CDR3 covers 14 residues. Trimming shortened V by 2 bases and J by 7 bases, and 12 bases separated the two germline ends. The CDR3, as DNA: TGTGCCAGCAGTTTAACCGGGCGTAGACAGCCCCAGCATTTT. It is translated as CASSLTGRRQPQHF.

In this sample, this clonotype turned up many times. This chain links TRBV4-1 with TRBJ2-7; D might be TRBD2 (6 bases). The CDR3 consists of 15 residues. The germline CDR1 and CDR2 sequences are MGHRA and YSYEKL. Trimming took off 3 bases at V and 4 bases at J, with 16 bases between the two ends. This chain's CDR3 is CASSHAPGTVYEQYF. DNA of the CDR3: TGCGCCAGCAGCCACGCGCCCGGGACTGTATACGAGCAGTACTTC.

This clonotype was seen ten or more times. The rearrangement links TRBV20-1 to TRBJ2-1; TRBD1 agrees at 9 bases. The V gene end was trimmed by 4 bases and the J gene end by 8 bases; junction bases not matched to a gene: 12. CDR1 is DFQATT, CDR2 SNEGSKA, per germline (reference sequence). The CDR3 contains 15 residues. The CDR3 loop reads CSANNPRQGDDEQFF. The CDR3 DNA follows: TGCAGTGCTAACAACCCTCGACAGGGGGATGATGAGCAGTTCTTC.

The V gene is TRBV20-1, the J gene TRBJ1-1, with D hard to call. The CDR3 runs to 12 residues. Germline V gene lookup returns CDR1 DFQATT and CDR2 SNEGSKA (reference sequence). V was trimmed by 4 bases and J by 4 bases, leaving 10 bases between them. DNA for the CDR3: TGCAGTGCTACCCGTTCAAGCACTGAAGCTTTCTTT. It is translated as CSATRSSTEAFF.

The J gene is TRBJ2-4, the V gene TRBV28, with a weak D call TRBD1 (5 bases). Trimming pared 3 bases from V and 0 bases from J, leaving 18 bases between. From germline, CDR1 is MDHEN and CDR2 SYDVKM. The CDR3 is 18 amino acids. CDR3 nucleotide sequence: TGTGCCAGCAGTTTCCGAGCAGGGTTACGTACAGCCAAAAACATTCAGTACTTC. Translated: CASSFRAGLRTAKNIQYF.

This clonotype was counted between two and nine times. The V call is TRBV28, the J call TRBJ2-7; D tentatively reads TRBD1 or TRBD2 (5 bases each). CDR1 MDHEN and CDR2 SYDVKM come from the germline V gene. The V end lost 6 bases, the J end lost 0 bases, and 15 bases lay between the germline ends. There are 15 residues in the CDR3. CDR3 coding DNA: TGTGCCAGCAGACCTGGGACGGCGAGCTCCTACGAGCAGTACTTC. Translating gives CASRPGTASSYEQYF. Variable domain in full (rest from reference TRBV28 and TRBJ2-7): DVKVTQSSRYLVKRTGEKVFLECVQDMDHENMFWYRQDPGLGLRLIYFSYDVKMKEKGDIPEGYSVSREKKERFSLILESASTNQTSMYLCASRPGTASSYEQYFGPGTRLTVT.